One and the same sample provided the 31 T cell receptor beta chains below, sequenced in a study of cytomegalovirus exposure and HLA in healthy donors. Researchers ran the PCR with 60 Vbeta and 13 Jbeta primers. The data were produced by immunoSEQ multiplex PCR, yet TCRdb's version contains in-frame clones alone and is incomplete. The sample has around 220,000 clones; roughly 80% are singletons. Sequenced material: PBMCs. The receptors come from a girl aged 2 to 9 in good health and CMV-seronegative.

This clone was seen only a few times. This chain connects TRBV27 to TRBJ2-4, with 8 bases aligning to TRBD1. CDR1 is MNHEY and CDR2 is SMNVEV in the germline V gene (reference sequence). CDR3 length equals 12 residues. V dropped 7 bases and J dropped 7; count of bases not matched to a gene: 3. CDR3 amino acids: CASKGQGNIQYF. In DNA form, the CDR3 reads TGTGCCAGCAAAGGACAGGGTAACATTCAGTACTTC.

This clone has just a few counts. This chain connects TRBV29-1 to TRBJ1-1, with TRBD1 matching over 8 bases. CDR3 size: 15 residues. CDR1 is SQVTM and CDR2 is ANQGSEA in the germline V gene. Losses at the gene ends were 6 bases for V and 0 bases for J; bases not matched to a gene: 9. This chain's CDR3 is CSVVSTGVMNTEAFF. The DNA of the CDR3 is TGCAGCGTCGTATCGACAGGGGTAATGAACACTGAAGCTTTCTTT.

The chain carries TRBV7-9 and TRBJ1-3, with no clear D. Trimming took 0 bases from V and 0 from J, leaving 12 bases between them. Germline-derived CDR1 and CDR2 are SEHNR and FQNEAQ (reference sequence). The CDR3 extends over 17 amino acids. In DNA form, the CDR3 reads TGTGCCAGCAGCTTAGCAGAAAAAATAGCCTCTGGAAACACCATATATTTT. This sequence encodes CASSLAEKIASGNTIYF.

The gene calls are TRBV7-2 and TRBJ2-1; 12 positions match TRBD2. Germline CDR1 and CDR2: SGHTA and FQGNSA. The CDR3 is made up of 15 amino acids. V lost 3 bases, J lost 8 bases, and 5 bases stayed unmatched. The CDR3 sequence is CASSLTSGSLDEQFF. The CDR3 DNA follows: TGTGCCAGCAGCTTGACTAGCGGGAGTTTGGATGAGCAGTTCTTC.

The chain couples TRBV7-8 to TRBJ2-1; TRBD1 matches at 9 bases. The CDR3 runs to 17 residues. Losses at the gene ends were 5 bases for V and 4 bases for J; bases not matched to a gene: 12. Germline V gene lookup returns CDR1 SGHVS and CDR2 FQNEAQ. Here the CDR3 reads CASSPTPQGAPYNEQFF. CDR3 in DNA: TGTGCCAGCAGCCCCACCCCACAGGGGGCGCCGTACAATGAGCAGTTCTTC.

V gene TRBV7-2 combines with J gene TRBJ1-1; D call uncertain. V lost 2 bases and J 1 base, leaving 11 bases between the germline ends. The CDR3 covers 15 residues. The V gene's germline CDR1 is SGHTA and CDR2 FQGNSA. The CDR3 DNA follows: TGTGCCAGCAGCTTACCATCCTACAGGAACACTGAAGCTTTCTTT. It specifies CASSLPSYRNTEAFF.

The CDR3 sequence is CASSLARTRASNEQFF. CDR3 DNA sequence: TGCGCCAGCAGCTTGGCCCGGACTAGGGCTTCAAATGAGCAGTTCTTC. The rearrangement uses TRBV5-1 and TRBJ2-1, with 7 bases aligning to TRBD2. Germline loops: CDR1 SGHRS, CDR2 YFSETQ. This CDR3 comprises 16 residues. The J segment lost 7 bases and the V segment lost 0 bases, leaving 10 bases of the junction unmatched.

The chain links TRBV18 to TRBJ1-3; D is undetermined. CDR1 is KGHSH, CDR2 LQKENI, per germline. The V end was cut by 3 bases, the J end by 0 bases, with 18 bases between. The CDR3 is made up of 18 amino acids. For the CDR3, the DNA is TGTGCCAGCTCACCCTCCTCCTACAGACTATCCTCTGGAAACACCATATATTTT. Residues: CASSPSSYRLSSGNTIYF.

The chain couples TRBV5-1 to TRBJ2-5; TRBD2 aligns across 10 bases. The germline CDR1 and CDR2 sequences are SGHRS and YFSETQ. The ends lost 7 bases at V and 2 bases at J; junction bases unmatched: 11. This CDR3 comprises 16 residues. In nucleotides, the CDR3 is TGCGCCAGCCGACGTATAGCGGGGGGATTACAAGAGACCCAGTACTTC. The encoded protein is CASRRIAGGLQETQYF.

The V call is TRBV2, the J call TRBJ2-5, with 14 nucleotides matching TRBD2. CDR1 is SNHLY, CDR2 FYNNEI, per germline. V trimming: 4 bases; J trimming: 4 bases; junction bases outside the gene matches: 2. The CDR3 consists of 15 residues. CDR3 protein: CASSATSGGGETQYF. CDR3 nucleotide sequence: TGTGCCAGCAGTGCGACTAGCGGGGGGGGAGAGACCCAGTACTTC.

J is TRBJ1-3 and V is TRBV2; D is undetermined. The CDR3 spans 15 residues. Trimming pared 2 bases from V and 0 bases from J, leaving 8 bases between. Germline values: CDR1 SNHLY, CDR2 FYNNEI. The DNA for the CDR3 is TGTGCCAGCAGTGAACTGAGGAGCTCTGGAAACACCATATATTTT. Translation: CASSELRSSGNTIYF.

The chain has TRBV7-7 and TRBJ2-6; maybe TRBD1 (6 bases). Trimming shortened V by 8 bases and J by 0 bases, and 32 bases separated the two germline ends. The CDR3 is 22 amino acids. Germline V gene data show CDR1 as SSHAT and CDR2 as FNYEAQ (reference sequence). The CDR3 DNA reads TGTGCCAGCCCCTTGGGTGGGGAAAGAGGTCAGGGGCCTTCCTCTGGGGCCAACGTCCTGACTTTC. It yields the protein CASPLGGERGQGPSSGANVLTF.

V and J are TRBV18 and TRBJ1-2; 11 nucleotides match TRBD1. The CDR3 has 13 residues. Germline trimming cut 4 bases from V and 7 bases from J; bases unmatched to any gene: 2. CDR1 KGHSH and CDR2 LQKENI come from the germline V gene. DNA of the CDR3: TGTGCCAGCTCACAGGACAGGGGGCTTGGCTACACCTTC. This encodes CASSQDRGLGYTF.

The V gene is TRBV6-1, the J gene TRBJ2-2, with 7 bases aligning to TRBD2. After removal of 9 bases from V and 5 bases from J, the junction contained 6 bases not matched to a gene. Germline V gene lookup returns CDR1 MNHNS and CDR2 SASEGT. The CDR3 runs to 13 residues. The CDR3 is CASQRGGTGELFF. In DNA, the CDR3 is TGTGCCAGTCAGCGGGGAGGGACCGGGGAGCTGTTTTTT.

In DNA form, the CDR3 reads TGCGCCAGCACCTTATCGGGGGATGGGGAGACCCAGTACTTC. It codes for CASTLSGDGETQYF. This chain links TRBV5-1 with TRBJ2-5; possible D gene TRBD2, 6 bases. V was cut by 6 bases and J by 5 bases, with 17 bases left in between. Looked up from germline, CDR1 is SGHRS and CDR2 is YFSETQ. The CDR3 has 14 residues.

The V gene is TRBV4-1, the J gene TRBJ2-5; TRBD2 matches 11 bases. Per the germline V gene, CDR1 is MGHRA and CDR2 is YSYEKL. V gave up 1 base and J gave up 4 bases; unmatched junction bases: 5. The CDR3 sequence is 16 residues long. The CDR3 loop reads CASSQVLAGVRETQYF. As DNA, the CDR3 is TGCGCCAGCAGCCAAGTACTAGCGGGAGTCAGAGAGACCCAGTACTTC.

V and J are TRBV5-8 and TRBJ2-7, with TRBD2 matching 7 bases. The CDR3 runs to 13 residues. Germline CDR1 reads SGHTS; CDR2 reads YDEGEE. With V trimmed by 7 bases and J by 3 bases, 7 bases remained unmatched. The CDR3 bases are TGTGCCAGCGAAGGCAGGGAGGGCTACGAGCAGTACTTC. Residues: CASEGREGYEQYF. The full variable domain, completed using reference TRBV5-8 and TRBJ2-7, is EAGVTQSPTHLIKTRGQQATLRCSPISGHTSVYWYQQALGLGLQFLLWYDEGEERNRGNFPPRFSGRQFPNYSSELNVNALELEDSALYLCASEGREGYEQYFGPGTRLTVT.

V is TRBV27 and J is TRBJ1-1; D not resolved. V was trimmed by 3 bases and J by 1 base, leaving 6 bases between them. The germline V gene has CDR1 MNHEY and CDR2 SMNVEV (reference sequence). The CDR3 sequence is 13 residues long. CDR3 amino acids: CASSLNRNTEAFF. DNA for the CDR3: TGTGCCAGCAGTTTGAACAGGAACACTGAAGCTTTCTTT.

This clone appeared once. The chain links TRBV5-1 to TRBJ2-4; unclear D gene. V was cut by 0 bases and J by 15 bases, with 19 bases left in between. The CDR3 runs to 14 residues. Germline lookup yields CDR1 SGHRS and CDR2 YFSETQ. The CDR3 DNA follows: TGCGCCAGCAGCTTGGCCTTTAGCAGCTTACAACTGTACTTC. As protein: CASSLAFSSLQLYF.

V is TRBV19 and J is TRBJ2-1; D is possibly TRBD2 (5 bases). CDR1 is LNHDA and CDR2 is SQIVND in the germline V gene (reference sequence). The CDR3 length is 15 residues. Trimming took 10 bases from V and 5 from J, leaving 21 bases between them. CDR3 amino acids: CATTLRASNHNEQFF. In DNA, the CDR3 is TGTGCCACCACGCTGCGGGCTAGTAACCACAATGAGCAGTTCTTC.

The genes are TRBV19 and TRBJ2-3; 10 nucleotides match TRBD2. Trimming removed 10 bases from V and 2 bases from J; junction bases left unmatched: 6. The CDR3 sequence is 14 residues long. The germline V gene has CDR1 LNHDA and CDR2 SQIVND (reference sequence). The CDR3 region is CATASGSPTDTQYF. DNA for the CDR3: TGTGCCACCGCTAGCGGGAGTCCCACAGATACGCAGTATTTT.

V is TRBV29-1 and J is TRBJ1-1; 7 positions agree with TRBD1. J lost 7 bases, V lost 5 bases, and 7 bases had no gene match. Germline V lookup: CDR1 SQVTM, CDR2 ANQGSEA. The CDR3 spans 12 residues. In DNA, the CDR3 is TGCAGCGTTCAGGACAGGATCTTTGAAGCTTTCTTT. This translates into CSVQDRIFEAFF.

The chain links TRBV5-1 to TRBJ2-3; 10 nucleotides align to TRBD2. Germline V gene sequence: CDR1 SGHRS, CDR2 YFSETQ. This CDR3 contains 15 residues. The ends lost 3 bases at V and 3 bases at J; junction bases unmatched: 4. CDR3 coding DNA: TGCGCCAGCAGCTCCCCTAGCGGGAGAACAGATACGCAGTATTTT. Translating gives CASSSPSGRTDTQYF.

Here the CDR3 reads CASSFAGQGGSIQPQHF. In DNA, the CDR3 is TGTGCCAGCAGCTTCGCTGGACAGGGAGGCTCGATTCAGCCCCAGCATTTT. The chain recombines TRBV5-4 with TRBJ1-5; TRBD1 matches at 8 bases. The CDR3 loop spans 17 amino acids. V dropped 2 bases and J dropped 6; count of bases not matched to a gene: 13. CDR1 and CDR2 (germline): SGHNT, YYREEE (reference sequence).

The chain links TRBV10-3 to TRBJ2-7; D is unresolved. Per germline, CDR1 ENHRY and CDR2 SYGVKD. This CDR3 has 12 residues. V lost 5 bases and J lost 0, with 5 bases in between. CDR3: CAISPSSYEQYF. The CDR3, as DNA: TGTGCCATCAGTCCTAGCTCCTACGAGCAGTACTTC.

This chain connects TRBV9 to TRBJ2-1, with D possibly matching TRBD2 (6 bases). Germline CDR1 SGDLS, CDR2 YYNGEE. The CDR3 runs 14 residues. The ends were cut back, 3 bases at V and 6 bases at J, with 13 bases in the middle. The CDR3: CASSASGTFNEQFF. The DNA of the CDR3 is TGTGCCAGCAGCGCCTCCGGGACTTTCAATGAGCAGTTCTTC.

Note on this clone: The same CDR3 arises from other DNA sequences in this sample as well. V and J are TRBV2 and TRBJ1-1; 7 nucleotides match TRBD1. The CDR3 is 13 amino acids. Trimming at V came to 6 bases and at J to 4 bases, leaving 5 bases not matched to a gene. Per germline, CDR1 SNHLY and CDR2 FYNNEI. The CDR3, as DNA: TGTGCCAGCAGATCGGACAGGCTCACTGAAGCTTTCTTT. This sequence encodes CASRSDRLTEAFF.

The chain links TRBV5-6 to TRBJ2-7, with no clear D. CDR3 length: 14 residues. Germline V gene sequence: CDR1 SGHDT, CDR2 YYEEEE. V gave up 4 bases and J gave up 0 bases, with 11 bases separating them. Written as DNA, the CDR3 is TGTGCCAGCAGCCCGGAGACGTGCTCCTACGAGCAGTACTTC. Its translation is CASSPETCSYEQYF. The full variable domain, with the rest looked up from reference TRBV5-6 and TRBJ2-7, is DAGVTQSPTHLIKTRGQQVTLRCSPKSGHDTVSWYQQALGQGPQFIFQYYEEEERQRGNFPDRFSGHQFPNYSSELNVNALLLGDSALYLCASSPETCSYEQYFGPGTRLTVT.

This sequence joins TRBV30 and TRBJ1-1, with no clear D. This CDR3 has 13 residues. The germline V gene has CDR1 GTSNPN and CDR2 SVGIG (reference sequence). Trimming took 0 bases from V and 8 from J, leaving 13 bases between them. The CDR3 DNA is TGTGCCTGGAGTGTCCTAGGGAGGTCCGAAGCTTTCTTT. Its protein is CAWSVLGRSEAFF.

The J gene is TRBJ1-1, the V gene TRBV11-2; D gene uncertain. Germline values: CDR1 SGHAT, CDR2 FQNNGV. Deletions cut 1 base from V and 1 base from J, with 19 bases between. This CDR3 is 18 amino acids long. CDR3 bases: TGTGCCAGCAGCTTAGGAGCCCTCCGAGCCCCACGGAACACTGAAGCTTTCTTT. Translated: CASSLGALRAPRNTEAFF.

The rearrangement links TRBV19 to TRBJ1-3; the D gene is possibly TRBD1 (5 bases). Trimming removed 2 bases at V and 4 bases at J, with 18 bases between. In germline, CDR1 is LNHDA, CDR2 SQIVND (reference sequence). There are 17 residues in the CDR3. CDR3 nucleotide sequence: TGTGCCAGTAGTATAAGAGCCCGGGACTTAACGGGAAACACCATATATTTT. This encodes CASSIRARDLTGNTIYF.